This TCR beta chain was retrieved from a study of cytomegalovirus exposure and HLA in healthy donors. Germline CDR1 is SGDLS and CDR2 is YYNGEE. J gave up 5 bases and V 3 bases, and 7 bases lay outside the gene matches. This CDR3 spans 16 amino acids. PCR amplification relied on 60 Vbeta primers (plus 13 Jbeta primers). Original handling: Approximately 11 million shared chains were among approximately 80 million unique TCR beta chains counted in a later analysis. Data came from immunoSEQ multiplex PCR; TCRdb stores just in-frame clones and leaves some out. V and J calls plus clone size are reproduced from that table; the DNA served to infer D and trimming. This sample has 65,000 to 100,000 clones; about 70% occur once, and the top ten carry over 3%.

The sequence was collected from a man in his forties in good health and CMV-seronegative. The sequencing sample was made of PBMCs. The gene calls are TRBV9 and TRBJ2-5; TRBD2 agrees at 13 bases. CDR3 amino acids: CASSGTSGGPRETQYF. In DNA, the CDR3 is TGTGCCAGCAGCGGGACTAGCGGGGGACCTCGGGAGACCCAGTACTTC. The whole variable domain, filled in from reference TRBV9 and TRBJ2-5, reads DSGVTQTPKHLITATGQRVTLRCSPRSGDLSVYWYQQSLDQGLQFLIQYYNGEERAKGNILERFSAQQFPDLHSELNLSSLELGDSALYFCASSGTSGGPRETQYFGPGTRLLVL.